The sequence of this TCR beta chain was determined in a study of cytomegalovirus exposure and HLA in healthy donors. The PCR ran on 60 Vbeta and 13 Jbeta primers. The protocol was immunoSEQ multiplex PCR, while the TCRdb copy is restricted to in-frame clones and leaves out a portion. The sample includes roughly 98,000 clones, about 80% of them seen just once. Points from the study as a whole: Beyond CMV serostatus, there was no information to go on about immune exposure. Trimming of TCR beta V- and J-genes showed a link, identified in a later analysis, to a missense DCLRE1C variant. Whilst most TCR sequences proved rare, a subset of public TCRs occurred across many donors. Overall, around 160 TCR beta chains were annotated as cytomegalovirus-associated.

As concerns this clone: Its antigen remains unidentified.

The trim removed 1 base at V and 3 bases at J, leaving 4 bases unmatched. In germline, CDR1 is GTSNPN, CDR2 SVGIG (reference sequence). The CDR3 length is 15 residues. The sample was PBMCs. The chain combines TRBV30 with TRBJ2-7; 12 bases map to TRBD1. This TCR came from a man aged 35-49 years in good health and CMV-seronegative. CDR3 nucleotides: TGTGCCTGGAGTGACCGGGACAGGGGGCTCTACGAGCAGTACTTC. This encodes CAWSDRDRGLYEQYF.